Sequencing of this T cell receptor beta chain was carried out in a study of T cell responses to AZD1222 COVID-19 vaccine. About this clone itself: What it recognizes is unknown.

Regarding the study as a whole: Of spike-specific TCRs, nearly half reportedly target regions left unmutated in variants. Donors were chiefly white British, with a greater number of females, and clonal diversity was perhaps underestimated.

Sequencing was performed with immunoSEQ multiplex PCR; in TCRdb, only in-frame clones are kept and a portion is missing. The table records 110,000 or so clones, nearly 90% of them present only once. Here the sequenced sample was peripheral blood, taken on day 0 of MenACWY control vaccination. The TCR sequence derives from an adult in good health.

The CDR3 reads CSVEFRGGNEQFF. The CDR3 bases are TGCAGCGTTGAATTTAGGGGGGGCAATGAGCAGTTCTTC. This chain joins TRBV29-1 and TRBJ2-1, with D possibly matching TRBD2 (7 bases). V was pared by 2 bases and J by 6 bases, with 11 bases between. CDR1 and CDR2 from the germline V gene are SQVTM and ANQGSEA. The CDR3 extends over 13 amino acids.